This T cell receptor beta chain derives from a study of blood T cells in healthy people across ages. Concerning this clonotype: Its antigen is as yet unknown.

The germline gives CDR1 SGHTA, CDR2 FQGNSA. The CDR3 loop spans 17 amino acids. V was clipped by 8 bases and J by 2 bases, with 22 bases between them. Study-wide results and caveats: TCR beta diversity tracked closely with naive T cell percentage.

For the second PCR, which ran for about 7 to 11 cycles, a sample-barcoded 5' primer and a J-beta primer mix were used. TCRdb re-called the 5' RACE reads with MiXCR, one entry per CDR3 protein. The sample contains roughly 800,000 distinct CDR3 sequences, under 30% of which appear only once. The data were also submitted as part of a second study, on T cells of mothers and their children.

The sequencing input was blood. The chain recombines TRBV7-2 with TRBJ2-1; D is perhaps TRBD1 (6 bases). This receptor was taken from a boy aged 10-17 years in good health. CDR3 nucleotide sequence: TGTGCCAGCCCCTTGATTGGGGGCGGATTCCCCTACAATGAGCAGTTCTTC. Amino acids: CASPLIGGGFPYNEQFF.